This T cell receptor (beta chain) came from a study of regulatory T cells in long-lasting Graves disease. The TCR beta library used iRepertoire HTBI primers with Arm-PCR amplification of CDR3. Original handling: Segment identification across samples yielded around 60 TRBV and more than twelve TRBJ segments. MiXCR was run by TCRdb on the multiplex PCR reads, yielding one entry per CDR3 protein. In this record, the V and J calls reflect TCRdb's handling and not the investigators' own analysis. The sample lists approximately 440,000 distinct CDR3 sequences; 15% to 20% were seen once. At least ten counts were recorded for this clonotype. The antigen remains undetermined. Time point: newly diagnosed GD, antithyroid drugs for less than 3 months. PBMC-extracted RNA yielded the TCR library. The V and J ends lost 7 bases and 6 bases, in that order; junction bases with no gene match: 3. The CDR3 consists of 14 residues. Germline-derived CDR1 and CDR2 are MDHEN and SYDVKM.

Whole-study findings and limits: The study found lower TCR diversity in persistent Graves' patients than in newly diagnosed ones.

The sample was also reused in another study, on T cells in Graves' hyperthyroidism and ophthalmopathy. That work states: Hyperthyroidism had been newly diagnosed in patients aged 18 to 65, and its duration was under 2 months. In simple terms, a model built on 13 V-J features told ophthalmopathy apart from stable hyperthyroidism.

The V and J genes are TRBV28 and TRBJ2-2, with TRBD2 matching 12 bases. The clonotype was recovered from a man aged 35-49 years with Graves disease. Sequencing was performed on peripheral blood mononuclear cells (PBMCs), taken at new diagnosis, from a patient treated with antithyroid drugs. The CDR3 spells CASTSGRVPGELFF. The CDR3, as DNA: TGTGCCAGCACTAGCGGGAGGGTTCCCGGGGAGCTGTTTTTT.